This T cell receptor beta chain was sequenced in a study of blood T cell repertoires in COVID-19. The data were produced by immunoSEQ multiplex PCR, yet TCRdb's version contains in-frame clones alone and is incomplete. The sample lists more than 95,000 clones; about 81% were seen once. For this clone: This sample includes further DNA sequences coding for the same CDR3.

V was shortened by 3 bases and J by 5 bases, with 10 bases between the two germline ends. Germline V gene sequence: CDR1 SGHTA, CDR2 FQGTGA. The CDR3 contains 13 residues. Patients of the Seattle cohort, enrolled during active infection, were followed longitudinally. The chain combines TRBV7-3 with TRBJ1-1, with D perhaps matching TRBD1 (6 bases). The material sequenced was peripheral blood. This receptor was obtained from a man younger than 45 with COVID-19, enrolled during active disease. In nucleotides, the CDR3 is TGTGCCAGCAGCTTTCTACAGGGAACTGAAGCTTTCTTT. It encodes CASSFLQGTEAFF.